This T cell receptor beta chain stems from a study of read filtering for tumor transcriptome and immune sequencing (dated by TCRdb to the early 2020s). In terms of the full investigation: The cohort was composed of 16 to 20 male and 14 to 15 female patients, with a mean age of approximately 66 years and an age range of roughly 45 to 85. By revised international staging, roughly 8 patients were R-ISS I, approximately 15 were R-ISS II and over five were R-ISS III. After DNase treatment, whole-transcriptome libraries were prepared using the TruSeq RNA Access Library Prep Kit. TCR-region mapped reads per sample ranged from about 3.5 to 11 million with IR-seq versus only roughly 75 to 1,300 with RNA-seq. Using the same bone marrow samples, the study ran both targeted immune repertoire sequencing and bulk whole-transcriptome sequencing and then compared the TCR repertoires from each method. A main aim was a read-filtering strategy for immune repertoire data, specifically whether clonotypes supported by a single read should be removed. What the work shows at the level of the full study, not this receptor alone: In IR-seq, roughly 79% of clonotypes but about 3.5% of total reads were represented by single-read clonotypes, whereas in RNA-seq, approximately 73% of clonotypes and approximately 44% of reads were represented by single-read clonotypes. Compared with RNA-seq, IR-seq captured clonotypes at much greater depth and more reliably, and a smaller IR-seq throughput was enough to identify most of the shared clonotypes. The sorted CD138-negative fraction was not purified T cells but a mixed bone marrow immune population. Removing single-read clonotypes increased the correlation between IR-seq and RNA-seq shared clonotype proportions.

The Immunoverse kit was used to build TCR libraries from about 430 ng RNA, with molecular barcoded adaptors covering alpha/delta and beta/gamma chains. The same RNA used for transcriptome sequencing was used for TCR library preparation. TCR libraries were sequenced on an Illumina HiSeq 4000 with 2 x 150 cycles. The authors' analysis ran thus. With MiXCR, TCR reads were aligned to human V, D, J and C references and assembled into CDR3 clonotypes, with quality filtering and error correction included. Clonotype counts and gene usage diversity were analyzed with the tcR package in R. For inspection of raw mapping reads, RNA-seq reads were mapped by STAR aligner version 2.5.3a onto GRCh37 of the human genome. To test how sequencing depth affected the clonotypes detected, IR-seq fastq files were randomly downsampled with Seqtk 1.3. TCRdb's own reprocessing of the public reads used fastp at Q25 and MiXCR and kept productive beta chains. Under each unique CDR3 protein, matching rows form one entry showing the most common genes and DNA. These V and J calls are TCRdb output, not the study's own analysis. Here the sample has 25,000 or so distinct CDR3 sequences; 20% to 25% occur a single time. Roughly 16% of the sample lies in the top ten.

Every patient had bone marrow sampled at the time of active disease. Bone marrow mononuclear cells were isolated by Ficoll-Hypaque density gradient centrifugation. To remove myeloma plasma cells, the cells were labeled with CD138 magnetic microbeads on a MACS separator, and CD138-negative cells were then collected by negative selection. Flow cytometry on an Attune NxT with CD138 antibodies was used to check the purity of the isolated cells. TRIzol reagent was used to extract total RNA, and a NanoDrop spectrophotometer was used to quantify the extracted RNA. For each patient, paired RNA-seq and IR-seq were run on the CD138-negative bone marrow sample from that patient. In its sample, this clonotype was seen many times. It has no known antigen specificity. Per-nucleotide qualities are absent, and no much larger clonotype sits a single base away. This receptor was taken from a donor at least 40 years old with multiple myeloma. Sequencing was carried out using a population of CD138-negative cells sorted from bone marrow. The sample's cell subset or site label, decoded: bone marrow mononuclear cells depleted of CD138+ plasma/myeloma cells by negative magnetic selection.

This receptor has the CDR3 CASSYGTSGSHEQYF. The DNA is as follows: TGTGCCAGCAGTTACGGGACTAGCGGGAGCCACGAGCAGTACTTC. This receptor chain uses TRBV6-2 or TRBV6-3 and TRBJ2-7; TRBD2 matches 14 bases in the middle. The germline V gene supplies CDR1 MNHEY and CDR2 SVGEGT. V loses 2 bases at its end and J loses 5 bases; junction bases beyond the gene matches: 2. The CDR3 numbers 15 residues from cysteine through phenylalanine. CDR3 DNA only is kept here, 45 bases in frame from base 1.